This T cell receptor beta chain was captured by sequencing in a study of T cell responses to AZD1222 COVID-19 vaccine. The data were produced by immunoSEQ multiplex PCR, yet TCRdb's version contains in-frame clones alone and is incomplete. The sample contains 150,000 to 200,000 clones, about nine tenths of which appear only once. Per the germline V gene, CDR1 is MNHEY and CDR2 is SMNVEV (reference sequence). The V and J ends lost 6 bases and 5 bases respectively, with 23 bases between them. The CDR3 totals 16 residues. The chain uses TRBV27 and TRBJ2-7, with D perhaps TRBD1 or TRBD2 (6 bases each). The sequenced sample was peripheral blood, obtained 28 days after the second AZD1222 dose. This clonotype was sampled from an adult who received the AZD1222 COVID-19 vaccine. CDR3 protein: CASRGFGGLSWNEQYF. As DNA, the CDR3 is TGTGCCAGCAGAGGTTTTGGGGGGCTCAGTTGGAACGAGCAGTACTTC.